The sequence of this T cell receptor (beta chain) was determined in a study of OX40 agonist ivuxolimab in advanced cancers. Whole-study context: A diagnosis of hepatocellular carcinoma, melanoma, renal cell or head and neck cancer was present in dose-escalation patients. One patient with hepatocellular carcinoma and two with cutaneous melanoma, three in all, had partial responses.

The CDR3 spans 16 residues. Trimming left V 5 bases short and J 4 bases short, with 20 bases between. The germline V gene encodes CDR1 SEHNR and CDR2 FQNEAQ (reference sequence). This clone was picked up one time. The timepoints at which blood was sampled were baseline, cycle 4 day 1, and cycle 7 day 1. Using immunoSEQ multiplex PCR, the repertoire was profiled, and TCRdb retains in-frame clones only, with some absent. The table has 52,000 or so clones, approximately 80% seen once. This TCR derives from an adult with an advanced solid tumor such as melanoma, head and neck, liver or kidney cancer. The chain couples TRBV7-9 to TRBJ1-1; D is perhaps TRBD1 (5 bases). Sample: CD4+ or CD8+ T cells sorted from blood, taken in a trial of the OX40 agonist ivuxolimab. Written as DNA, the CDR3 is TGTGCCAGCAGCCAAGATCCAGTCTTCAGGGCCACTGAAGCTTTCTTT. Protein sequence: CASSQDPVFRATEAFF.